The clone carrying this T cell receptor (beta chain) was recorded a few times. Its antigen is still unknown. This specimen comes from a study of T-cell reconstitution after alpha-beta-depleted transplantation in children. The CDR3 consists of 18 residues. Per germline, CDR1 SQVTM and CDR2 ANQGSEA. V gave up 5 bases and J gave up 2 bases; unmatched junction bases: 18. Unique molecular identifiers were built into the TCRbeta library. TCRdb processed the PCR reads anew with MiXCR; each CDR3 protein has one entry. This table has fewer than 150,000 distinct CDR3 sequences, about 9.9% appearing once. Study results and limitations: Day-60 TCRbeta diversity that was high in some patients was derived from surviving recipient T cells and thymic progenitors. Several hundred expanded graft clones reportedly gave rise to the alpha-beta T cells present about two months after transplant. Hyperexpanded clones declined; after one year, newly produced T cells mostly supplied diversity.

The sequence was obtained from a girl younger than two who had a stem cell transplant for combined immunodeficiency, so the T cells may come from the graft donor. This sample comprised PBMCs, mostly from graft donor cells, obtained 180 days after TCRalphabeta/CD19-depleted stem cell transplant. The rearrangement joins TRBV29-1 to TRBJ2-1; 7 nucleotides line up with TRBD2. The CDR3 nucleotides are TGCAGCGTTTCGCTACGGGAGGCCCTTCGGAGGGCCTACAATGAGCAGTTCTTC. Translating it yields CSVSLREALRRAYNEQFF.